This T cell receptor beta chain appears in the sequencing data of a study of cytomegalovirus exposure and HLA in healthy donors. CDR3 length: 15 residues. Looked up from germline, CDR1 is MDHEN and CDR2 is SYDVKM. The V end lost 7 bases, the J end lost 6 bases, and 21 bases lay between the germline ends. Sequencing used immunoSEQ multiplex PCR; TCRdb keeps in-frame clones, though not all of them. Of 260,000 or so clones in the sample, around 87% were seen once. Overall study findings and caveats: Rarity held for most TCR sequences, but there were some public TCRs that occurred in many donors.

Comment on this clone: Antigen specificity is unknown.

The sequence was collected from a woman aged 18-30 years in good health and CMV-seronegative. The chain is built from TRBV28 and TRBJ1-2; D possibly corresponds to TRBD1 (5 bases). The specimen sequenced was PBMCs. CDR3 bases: TGTGCCAGCATATCCCAAGTAGGGGCAGGTCATGGCTACACCTTC. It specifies CASISQVGAGHGYTF.